This is a list of T cell receptor beta chains from one sample in a study of Graves' ophthalmopathy and Graves' hyperthyroidism. TCRdb analysed the multiplex PCR reads with MiXCR anew, one entry per CDR3 protein. The sample includes about 640,000 distinct CDR3 sequences, about 41% of them seen just once. Sequencing used peripheral blood. The receptors derive from an adult man with Graves' ophthalmopathy. CDR3s include the opening cysteine and the closing phenylalanine or tryptophan. For some rows the clone size is stated as once, few or many, or as a class when expanded; others skip it.

v_call clone_size cdr3_aa
TRBV29-1 NA CAWSAQGGPYEQYF
TRBV7-3 NA CASSQTGPKGYTF
TRBV6-5 many CASSYSTQQETQYF
TRBV4-1 few CASSQGGASYGYTF
TRBV29-1 NA CSVEEGDRGQNTIYF
TRBV2 many CASSERGRDRGYEQYF
TRBV7-9 many CASFRGGEAFF
TRBV12-3/TRBV12-4 NA CASSHQAGELFF
TRBV29-1 NA CSSVGGQGYTF
TRBV6-5 NA CASSYSRQGHRDSNQPQHF
TRBV2 NA CASRNRGGAEYGYTF
TRBV7-8 NA CASSLVGLQSDTQYF
TRBV2 once CASSLLAGLDNEQYF
TRBV10-3 NA CAISEGAINSPLHF
TRBV2 NA CASIRDRGTGANVLTF
TRBV2 many CASSTNRGGRPQHF
TRBV25-1 NA CAGSPGTSSYNEQFF
TRBV7-9 NA CASSLTGANVPTF
TRBV24-1 NA CATSGGVNEQFF
TRBV20-1 once CSVSATGLETQYF
TRBV10-3 NA CASSYFRQEQYF
TRBV19 few CANPPLGEGSSSGANVLTF
TRBV2 many CASVASGYGNQPQHF
TRBV12-3/TRBV12-4 NA CAIGGKETQYF
TRBV2 many CASSEVVGWGRGDVYGYTF
TRBV29-1 NA CSVTNLRGHLNTGELFF
TRBV2 few CASSRTSGETGELFF
TRBV7-2 many CASTLGVAPNEQYF
TRBV30 NA CAWGIAGIGYTF
TRBV2 NA CASYNRDRSYEQYF
TRBV29-1 NA CSVERHHNEQFF
TRBV14 once CASSPLGQGGYTFGSGTQYF